This T cell receptor (beta chain) was obtained from a study of T cell responses to AZD1222 COVID-19 vaccine. Study outcomes and limitations: At baseline, seropositivity was found in only six or seven AZD1222 recipients. Unmutated regions of variants are reportedly targeted by nearly half of spike-specific TCRs. Clonal diversity was possibly underestimated, and the donors were mostly white British, with more females.

CDR1 is SGHDT, CDR2 YYEEEE, per germline. The CDR3 is made up of 15 amino acids. Trimming took 1 base from V and 2 from J, leaving 12 bases between them. Measured with immunoSEQ multiplex PCR; TCRdb has only the in-frame clones, and not every one. Seen here are some 74,000 clones, about 90% observed once, and the top ten hold under 1.5%. Regarding this clone: Its cognate antigen is unknown.

The rearrangement links TRBV5-6 to TRBJ2-5; D tentatively fits TRBD1 or TRBD2 (6 bases each). The sequencing here drew on peripheral blood, taken 28 days after the second AZD1222 dose. The sequence was obtained from an adult who received the AZD1222 COVID-19 vaccine. The CDR3 coding sequence is TGTGCCAGCAGCTTGTTAGGGGGGACGCAAGAGACCCAGTACTTC. Translating it yields CASSLLGGTQETQYF.